This T cell receptor beta chain came from a study of blood T cell repertoires in COVID-19. The length of the CDR3 is 13 residues. Trimming stripped 2 bases from V and 3 bases from J, with 7 bases between. Generated by immunoSEQ multiplex PCR, the TCRdb table keeps only in-frame clones and is missing some. Found here are about 170,000 clones, 85% of them singletons; the top ten hold roughly 8.8%. The sequencing input was peripheral blood. This chain connects TRBV12-3 or TRBV12-4 to TRBJ1-2; no definite D call. This clonotype originated in a woman of 80 years or more with COVID-19, enrolled during active disease. The CDR3 coding sequence is TGTGCCAGCAGTTTAACAATGGACTATGGCTACACCTTC. Encoded protein: CASSLTMDYGYTF.